The text below deals with one T cell receptor beta chain. Its antigen is not identified. Oncomine TCR Beta short-read sequencing was applied to DNA from cultured CD4+ T cells. Genomic DNA was taken out of cultured CD4+ T cells by extraction. TCRdb re-called the PCR reads with MiXCR, one entry per CDR3 protein. Of 10,000 to 15,000 distinct CDR3 sequences in the sample, around 55% were seen once. These data originate in a study of vaccination and CD4 T cells after COVID-19. Study background: Those taking part got two shots of either the BNT162b2 or the mRNA-1273 vaccine. Post-vaccination specimens were collected at a median of 72 days following dose two (range 14 to 241). Whole-study findings and limits: SARS-CoV-2-reactive clonotypes rose nonsignificantly, with the median going from 21 to 38.

Treatment reported: 10-day PBMC culture with coronavirus spike peptide pools or control peptides (ViraFEST assay). CDR1 is DFQATT, CDR2 SNEGSKA, per germline (reference sequence). Between the trimmed V and J ends, which lost 1 base and 8 bases, there was a span of 8 bases. CDR3 length: 12 residues. The clonotype was recovered from a human donor who had recovered from COVID-19. Sequencing was performed on CD4+ T cells from blood, cultured in vitro. J is TRBJ1-4 and V is TRBV20-1; D is undetermined. CDR3 region: CSARVSTEKLFF. CDR3 coding DNA: TGCAGTGCTAGAGTATCCACCGAAAAACTGTTTTTT.